The sequence of this TCR beta chain was determined in a study of OX40 agonist ivuxolimab in advanced cancers. Assay used: immunoSEQ multiplex PCR; TCRdb lists only in-frame clones, some missing. The sample comprises 45,000 or so clones, more than 70% of which are singletons, and around 1% rests with the top ten. J was trimmed by 6 bases and V by 5 bases; bases with no gene match: 7. Germline V gives CDR1 SGHTA, CDR2 FQGNSA. The CDR3 sequence is 14 residues long. The V call is TRBV7-2, the J call TRBJ2-1; 7 positions agree with TRBD2. The starting material was CD4+ or CD8+ T cells sorted from blood, obtained in a trial of the OX40 agonist ivuxolimab. The sequence was collected from an adult with an advanced solid tumor such as melanoma, head and neck, liver or kidney cancer. As DNA, the CDR3 is TGTGCCAGCAGCGCTCAAGCGGGGCGCAATGAGCAGTTCTTC. Residues: CASSAQAGRNEQFF.